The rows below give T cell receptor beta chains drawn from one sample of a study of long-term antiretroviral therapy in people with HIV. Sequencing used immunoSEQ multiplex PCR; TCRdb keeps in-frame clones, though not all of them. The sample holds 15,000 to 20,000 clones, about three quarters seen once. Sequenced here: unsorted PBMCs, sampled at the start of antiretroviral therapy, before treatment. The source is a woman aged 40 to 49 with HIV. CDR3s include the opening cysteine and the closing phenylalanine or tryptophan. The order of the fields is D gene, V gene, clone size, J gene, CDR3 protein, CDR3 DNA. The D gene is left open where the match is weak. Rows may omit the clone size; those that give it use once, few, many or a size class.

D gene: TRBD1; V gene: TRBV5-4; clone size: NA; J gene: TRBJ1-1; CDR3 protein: CASSFDRGGEAFF; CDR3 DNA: TGTGCCAGCAGCTTCGACAGGGGAGGGGAAGCTTTCTTT
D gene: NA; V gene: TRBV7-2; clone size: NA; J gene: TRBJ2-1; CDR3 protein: CASSPKRRDEQFF; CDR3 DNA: TGTGCCAGCAGCCCCAAGCGGCGCGATGAGCAGTTCTTC
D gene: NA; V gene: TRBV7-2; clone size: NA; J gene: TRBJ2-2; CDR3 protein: CASSLKPFGAGTGELFF; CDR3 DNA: TGTGCCAGCAGCTTAAAGCCCTTCGGGGCGGGCACCGGGGAGCTGTTTTTT
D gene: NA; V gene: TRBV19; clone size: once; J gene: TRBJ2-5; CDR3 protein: CASSLFASLGVETQYF; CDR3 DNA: TGTGCCAGTAGTCTATTCGCCTCACTAGGAGTGGAGACCCAGTACTTC
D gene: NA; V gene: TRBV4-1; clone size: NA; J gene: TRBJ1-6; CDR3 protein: CASSQDPPDRLYNSPLHF; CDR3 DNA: TGCGCCAGCAGCCAAGACCCGCCCGACCGCCTCTATAATTCACCCCTCCACTTT
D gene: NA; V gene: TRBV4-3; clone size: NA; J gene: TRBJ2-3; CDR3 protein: CASSQGRGRTQYF; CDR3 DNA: TGCGCCAGCAGCCAAGGGCGTGGTCGGACGCAGTATTTT
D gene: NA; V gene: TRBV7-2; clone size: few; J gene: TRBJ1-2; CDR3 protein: CASSLDGSFYGYTF; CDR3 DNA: TGTGCCAGCAGCTTAGACGGCAGTTTCTATGGCTACACCTTC
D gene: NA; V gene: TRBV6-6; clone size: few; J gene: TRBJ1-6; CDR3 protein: CASRQGVNSPLHF; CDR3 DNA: TGTGCCAGCAGGCAGGGTGTGAATTCACCCCTCCACTTT
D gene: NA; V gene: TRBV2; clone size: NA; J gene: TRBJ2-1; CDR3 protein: CASNGGPYNEQFF; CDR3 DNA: TGTGCCAGCAATGGGGGGCCATACAATGAGCAGTTCTTC
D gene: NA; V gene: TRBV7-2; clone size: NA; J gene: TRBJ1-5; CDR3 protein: CASSLMGVGSNQPQHF; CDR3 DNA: TGTGCCAGCAGCTTAATGGGGGTGGGGAGCAATCAGCCCCAGCATTTT
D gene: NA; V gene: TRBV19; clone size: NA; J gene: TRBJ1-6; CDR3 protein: CASSLRGHGINSPLHF; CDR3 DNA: TGTGCCAGTAGTCTTCGGGGACACGGAATCAATTCACCCCTCCACTTT
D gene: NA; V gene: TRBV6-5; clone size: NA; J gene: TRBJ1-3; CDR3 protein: CASSYSSRVVGNTIYF; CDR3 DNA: TGTGCCAGCAGTTACTCCAGCAGGGTCGTAGGAAACACCATATATTTT
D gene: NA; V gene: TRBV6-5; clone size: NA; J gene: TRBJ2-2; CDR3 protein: CASSYSGATGELFF; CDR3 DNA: TGTGCCAGCAGTTACTCCGGGGCTACGGGGGAGCTGTTTTTT
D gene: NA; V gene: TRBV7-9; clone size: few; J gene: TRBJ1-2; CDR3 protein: CASSLSGKGGYTF; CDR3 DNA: TGTGCCAGCAGCTTATCAGGGAAGGGCGGCTACACCTTC
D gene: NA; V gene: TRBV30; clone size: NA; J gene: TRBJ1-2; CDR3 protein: CAWGPGPNYGYTF; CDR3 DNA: TGTGCCTGGGGCCCGGGCCCCAACTATGGCTACACCTTC
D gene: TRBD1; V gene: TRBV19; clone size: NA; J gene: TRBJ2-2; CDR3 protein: CASSGTGGNTGELFF; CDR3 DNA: TGTGCCAGTTCCGGGACAGGGGGCAACACCGGGGAGCTGTTTTTT
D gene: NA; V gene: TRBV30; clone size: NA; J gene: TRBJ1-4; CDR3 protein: CAWRGLVEKLFF; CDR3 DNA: TGTGCCTGGAGAGGTCTGGTGGAAAAACTGTTTTTT
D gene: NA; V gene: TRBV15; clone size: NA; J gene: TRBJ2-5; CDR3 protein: CATSRDNGGQETQYF; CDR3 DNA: TGTGCCACCAGCAGAGATAACGGCGGTCAAGAGACCCAGTACTTC
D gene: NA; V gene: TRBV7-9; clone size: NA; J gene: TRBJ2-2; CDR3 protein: CASSFGLNTGELFF; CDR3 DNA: TGTGCCAGCAGCTTTGGACTTAACACCGGGGAGCTGTTTTTT
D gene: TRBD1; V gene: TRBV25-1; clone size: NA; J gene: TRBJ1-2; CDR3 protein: CASRQGKDGYTF; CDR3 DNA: TGTGCCAGCAGACAGGGGAAGGATGGCTACACCTTC
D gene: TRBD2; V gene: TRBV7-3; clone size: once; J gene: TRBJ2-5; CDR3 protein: CASSLRPGVAGGAGETQYF; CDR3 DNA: TGTGCCAGCAGCCTCAGGCCGGGAGTAGCGGGGGGGGCCGGGGAGACCCAGTACTTC
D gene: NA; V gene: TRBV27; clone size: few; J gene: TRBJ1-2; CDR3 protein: CASSYGGPTYGYTF; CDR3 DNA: TGTGCCAGCAGTTACGGGGGCCCCACCTATGGCTACACCTTC
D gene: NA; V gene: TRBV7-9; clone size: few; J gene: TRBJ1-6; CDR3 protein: CASRGAGGNSPLHF; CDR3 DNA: TGTGCCAGCAGGGGGGCCGGGGGCAATTCACCCCTCCACTTT
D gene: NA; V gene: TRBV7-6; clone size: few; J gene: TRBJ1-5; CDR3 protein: CASSSGVQPQHF; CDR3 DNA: TGTGCCAGCAGTTCAGGGGTTCAGCCCCAGCATTTT
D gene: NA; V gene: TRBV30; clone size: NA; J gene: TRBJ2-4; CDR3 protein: CAWSVRGNIQYF; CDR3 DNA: TGTGCCTGGAGTGTACGAGGGAACATTCAGTACTTC
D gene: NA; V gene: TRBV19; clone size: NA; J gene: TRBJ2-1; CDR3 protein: CASSIDGGDNEQFF; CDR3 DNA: TGTGCCAGTAGTATAGATGGGGGCGACAATGAGCAGTTCTTC
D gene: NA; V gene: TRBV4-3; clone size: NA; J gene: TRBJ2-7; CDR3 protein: CASSQVRDTPYEQYF; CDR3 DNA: TGCGCCAGCAGCCAAGTACGGGACACACCCTACGAGCAGTACTTC
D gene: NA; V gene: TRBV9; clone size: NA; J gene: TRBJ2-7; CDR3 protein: CASSGGEEYEQYF; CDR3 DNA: TGTGCCAGCAGCGGAGGGGAGGAGTACGAGCAGTACTTC